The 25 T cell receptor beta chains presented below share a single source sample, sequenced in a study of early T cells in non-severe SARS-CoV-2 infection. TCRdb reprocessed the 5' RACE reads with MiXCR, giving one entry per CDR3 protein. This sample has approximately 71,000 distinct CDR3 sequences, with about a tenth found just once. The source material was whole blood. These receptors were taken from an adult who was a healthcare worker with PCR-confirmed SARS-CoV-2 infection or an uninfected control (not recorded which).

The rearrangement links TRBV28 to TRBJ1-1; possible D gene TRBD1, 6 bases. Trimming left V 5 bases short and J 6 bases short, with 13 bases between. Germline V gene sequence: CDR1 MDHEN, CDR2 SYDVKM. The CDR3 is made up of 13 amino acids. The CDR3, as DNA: TGTGCCAGCAGTCTCTTCAGGGGAGCTGAAGCTTTCTTT. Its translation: CASSLFRGAEAFF.

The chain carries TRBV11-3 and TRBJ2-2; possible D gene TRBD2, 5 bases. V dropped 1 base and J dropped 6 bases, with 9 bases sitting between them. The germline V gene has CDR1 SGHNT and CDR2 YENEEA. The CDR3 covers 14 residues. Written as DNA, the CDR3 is TGTGCCAGCAGCTTAGCCCACGGGGCCGGGGAGCTGTTTTTT. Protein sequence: CASSLAHGAGELFF.

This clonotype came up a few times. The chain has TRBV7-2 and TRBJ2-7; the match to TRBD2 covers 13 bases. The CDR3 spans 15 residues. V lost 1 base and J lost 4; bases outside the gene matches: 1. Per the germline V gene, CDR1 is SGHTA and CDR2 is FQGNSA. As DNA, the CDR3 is TGTGCCAGCAGCTTAGAACTAGCGGGAGGGTACGAGCAGTACTTC. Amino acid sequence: CASSLELAGGYEQYF.

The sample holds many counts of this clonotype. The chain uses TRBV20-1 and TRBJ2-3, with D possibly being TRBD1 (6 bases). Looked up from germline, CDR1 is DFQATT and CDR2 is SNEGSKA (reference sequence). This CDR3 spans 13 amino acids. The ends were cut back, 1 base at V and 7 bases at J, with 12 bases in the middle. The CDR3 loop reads CSARVPGDNTQYF. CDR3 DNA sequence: TGCAGTGCTAGAGTGCCAGGGGATAATACGCAGTATTTT.

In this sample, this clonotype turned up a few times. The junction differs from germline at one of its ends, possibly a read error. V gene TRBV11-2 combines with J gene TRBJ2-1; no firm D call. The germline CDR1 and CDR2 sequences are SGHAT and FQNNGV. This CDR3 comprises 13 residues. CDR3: CASSPTPDSPRLF. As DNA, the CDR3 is TGTGCCAGCAGCCCGACTCCCGACTCCCCCCGGCTCTTC.

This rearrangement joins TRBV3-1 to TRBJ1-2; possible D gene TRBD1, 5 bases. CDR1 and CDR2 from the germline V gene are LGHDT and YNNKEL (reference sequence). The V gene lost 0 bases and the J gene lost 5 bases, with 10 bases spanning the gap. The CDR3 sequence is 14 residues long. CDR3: CASSQDSSGYGYTF. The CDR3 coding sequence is TGTGCCAGCAGCCAAGATTCGTCAGGGTATGGCTACACCTTC.

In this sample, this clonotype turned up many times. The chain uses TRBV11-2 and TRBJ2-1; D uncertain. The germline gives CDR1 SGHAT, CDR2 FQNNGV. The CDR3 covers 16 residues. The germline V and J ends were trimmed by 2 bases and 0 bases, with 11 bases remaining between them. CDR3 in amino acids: CASSLLPASSYNEQFF. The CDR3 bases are TGTGCCAGCAGCTTACTGCCGGCGAGCTCCTACAATGAGCAGTTCTTC.

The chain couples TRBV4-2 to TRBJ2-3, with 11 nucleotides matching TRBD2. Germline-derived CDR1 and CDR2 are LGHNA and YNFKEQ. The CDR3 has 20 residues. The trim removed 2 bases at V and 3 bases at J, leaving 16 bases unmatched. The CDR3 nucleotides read TGTGCCAGCAGCCAACGGTGGCTAGCGGGAGGATCAAGACAGACAGATACGCAGTATTTT. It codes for CASSQRWLAGGSRQTDTQYF.

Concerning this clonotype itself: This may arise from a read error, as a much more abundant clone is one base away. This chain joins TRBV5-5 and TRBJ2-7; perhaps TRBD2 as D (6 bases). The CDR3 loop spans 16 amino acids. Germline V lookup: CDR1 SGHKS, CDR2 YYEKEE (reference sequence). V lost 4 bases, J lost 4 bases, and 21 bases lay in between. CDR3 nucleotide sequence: TGTGCCAGCAGCCTCAGTTCGACTAGTCGTTTGTACGAGCAGTACTTC. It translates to CASSLSSTSRLYEQYF.

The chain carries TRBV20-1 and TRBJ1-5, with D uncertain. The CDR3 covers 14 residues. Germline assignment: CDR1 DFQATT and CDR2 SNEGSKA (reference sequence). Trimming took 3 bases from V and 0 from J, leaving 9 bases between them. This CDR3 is CSASRGHSNQPQHF. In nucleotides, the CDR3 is TGCAGTGCTAGCCGAGGGCATAGCAATCAGCCCCAGCATTTT.

The CDR3 here is CASRSLPYEQYF. Written as DNA, the CDR3 is TGTGCCAGCAGGAGTCTTCCCTACGAGCAGTACTTC. The gene calls are TRBV11-2 and TRBJ2-7; D call uncertain. The CDR3 totals 12 residues. The V and J ends lost 6 bases and 2 bases respectively, with 8 bases between them. Per germline, CDR1 SGHAT and CDR2 FQNNGV.

The CDR3 DNA reads as TGTGCCAGCATGAGGTCTGCGGGAGGGCACACCGGGGAGCTGTTTTTT. Its protein product is CASMRSAGGHTGELFF. The chain couples TRBV6-4 to TRBJ2-2; 9 bases are a match to TRBD2. Germline assignment: CDR1 MRHNA and CDR2 SNTAGT. The V and J ends lost 7 bases and 3 bases, in that order; junction bases with no gene match: 9. The CDR3 sequence is 16 residues long.

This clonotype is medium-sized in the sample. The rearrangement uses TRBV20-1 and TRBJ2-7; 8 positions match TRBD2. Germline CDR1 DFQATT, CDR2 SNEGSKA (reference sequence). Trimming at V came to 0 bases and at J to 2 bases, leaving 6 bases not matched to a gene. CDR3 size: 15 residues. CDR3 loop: CSARDLREGTYEQYF. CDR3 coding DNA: TGCAGTGCTAGAGATCTCCGGGAGGGTACCTACGAGCAGTACTTC.

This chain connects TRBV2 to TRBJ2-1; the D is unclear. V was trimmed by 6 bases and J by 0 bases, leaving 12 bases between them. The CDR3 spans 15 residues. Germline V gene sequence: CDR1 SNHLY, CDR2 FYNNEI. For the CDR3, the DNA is TGTGCCAGCAGACGAGACATCTCCTCCTACAATGAGCAGTTCTTC. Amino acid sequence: CASRRDISSYNEQFF.

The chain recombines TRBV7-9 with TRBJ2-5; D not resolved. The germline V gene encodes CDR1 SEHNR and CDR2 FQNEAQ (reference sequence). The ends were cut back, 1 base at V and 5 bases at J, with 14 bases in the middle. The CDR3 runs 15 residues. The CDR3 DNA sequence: TGTGCCAGCAGCTTAGTTCTGGGTGAAGGGGAGACCCAGTACTTC. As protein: CASSLVLGEGETQYF.

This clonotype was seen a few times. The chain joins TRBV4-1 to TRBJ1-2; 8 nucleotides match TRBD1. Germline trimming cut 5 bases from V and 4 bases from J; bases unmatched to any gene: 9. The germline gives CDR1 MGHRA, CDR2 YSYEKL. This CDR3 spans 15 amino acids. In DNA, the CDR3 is TGCGCCAGCAGCACATCGGGACAGGACTTCTATGGCTACACCTTC. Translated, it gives CASSTSGQDFYGYTF.

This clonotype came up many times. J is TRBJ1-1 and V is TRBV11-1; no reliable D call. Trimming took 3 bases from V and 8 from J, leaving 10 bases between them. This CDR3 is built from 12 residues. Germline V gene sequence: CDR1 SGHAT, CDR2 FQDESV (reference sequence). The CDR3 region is CASSFNLGEAFF. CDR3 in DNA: TGTGCCAGCAGCTTTAATCTGGGAGAAGCTTTCTTT.

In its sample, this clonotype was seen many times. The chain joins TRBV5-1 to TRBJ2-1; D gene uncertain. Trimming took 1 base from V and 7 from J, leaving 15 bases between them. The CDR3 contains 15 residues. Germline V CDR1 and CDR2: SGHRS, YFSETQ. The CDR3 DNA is TGCGCCAGCAGCTTGTTGTCCAATGGCGATAATGAGCAGTTCTTC. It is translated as CASSLLSNGDNEQFF.

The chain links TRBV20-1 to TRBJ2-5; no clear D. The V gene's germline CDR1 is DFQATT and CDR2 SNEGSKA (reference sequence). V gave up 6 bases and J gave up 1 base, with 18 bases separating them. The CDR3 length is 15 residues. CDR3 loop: CSASIIRPSQETQYF. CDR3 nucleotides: TGCAGTGCGTCAATTATTAGACCGTCCCAAGAGACCCAGTACTTC.

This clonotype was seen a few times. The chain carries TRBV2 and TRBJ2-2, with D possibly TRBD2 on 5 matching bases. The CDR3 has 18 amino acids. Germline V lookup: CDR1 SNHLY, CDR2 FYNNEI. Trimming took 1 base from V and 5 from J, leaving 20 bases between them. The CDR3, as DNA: TGTGCCAGCAGTGAAGTAGGAGCGGCAGGCGGTACGACCGGGGAGCTGTTTTTT. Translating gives CASSEVGAAGGTTGELFF.

The CDR3 sequence is CAIRGQGNEQFF. CDR3 nucleotides: TGTGCCATCAGGGGACAGGGGAATGAGCAGTTCTTC. V is TRBV10-3 and J is TRBJ2-1; 10 bases align to TRBD1. The V and J ends lost 6 bases and 7 bases, in that order; junction bases with no gene match: 0. The CDR3 runs to 12 residues. The germline gives CDR1 ENHRY, CDR2 SYGVKD.

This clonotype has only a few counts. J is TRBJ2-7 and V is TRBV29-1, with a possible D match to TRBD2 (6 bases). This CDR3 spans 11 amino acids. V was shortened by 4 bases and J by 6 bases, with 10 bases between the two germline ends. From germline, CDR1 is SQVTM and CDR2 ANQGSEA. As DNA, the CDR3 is TGCAGCGTTGCTTTGGGGGGCGAGCAGTACTTC. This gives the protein CSVALGGEQYF.

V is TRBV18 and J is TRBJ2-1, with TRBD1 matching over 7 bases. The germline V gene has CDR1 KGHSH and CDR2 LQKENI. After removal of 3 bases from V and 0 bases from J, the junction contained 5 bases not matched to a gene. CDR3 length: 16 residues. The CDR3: CASSPPNRGSYNEQFF. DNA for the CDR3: TGTGCCAGCTCACCCCCGAACAGGGGCTCCTACAATGAGCAGTTCTTC. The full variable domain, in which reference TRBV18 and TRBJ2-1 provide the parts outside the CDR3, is NAGVMQNPRHLVRRRGQEARLRCSPMKGHSHVYWYRQLPEEGLKFMVYLQKENIIDESGMPKERFSAEFPKEGPSILRIQQVVRGDSAAYFCASSPPNRGSYNEQFFGPGTRLTVL.

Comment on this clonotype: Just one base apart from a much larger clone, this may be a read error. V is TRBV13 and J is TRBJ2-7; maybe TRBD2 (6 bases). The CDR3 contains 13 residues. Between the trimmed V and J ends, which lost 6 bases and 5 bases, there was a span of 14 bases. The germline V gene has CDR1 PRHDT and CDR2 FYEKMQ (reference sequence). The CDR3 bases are TGTGCCAGCAGTATTGGGGGAGGCCACGAGCAGTACTTC. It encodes CASSIGGGHEQYF.

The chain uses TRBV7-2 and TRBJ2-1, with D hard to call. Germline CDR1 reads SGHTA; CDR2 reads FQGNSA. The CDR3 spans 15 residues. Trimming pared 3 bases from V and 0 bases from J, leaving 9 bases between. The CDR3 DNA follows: TGTGCCAGCAGCTTGTGGCGGAGCTCCTACAATGAGCAGTTCTTC. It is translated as CASSLWRSSYNEQFF.